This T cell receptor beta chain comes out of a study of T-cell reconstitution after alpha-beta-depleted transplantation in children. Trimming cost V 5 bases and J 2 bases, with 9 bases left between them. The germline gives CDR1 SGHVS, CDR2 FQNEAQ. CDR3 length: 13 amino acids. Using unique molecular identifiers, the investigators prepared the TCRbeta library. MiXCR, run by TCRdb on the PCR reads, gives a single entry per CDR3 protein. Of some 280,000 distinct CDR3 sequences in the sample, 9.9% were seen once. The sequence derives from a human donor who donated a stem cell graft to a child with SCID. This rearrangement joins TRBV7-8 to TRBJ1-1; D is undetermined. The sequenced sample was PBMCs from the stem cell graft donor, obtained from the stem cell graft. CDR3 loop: CASSRKSNTEAFF. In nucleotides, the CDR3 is TGTGCCAGCAGCCGTAAATCAAACACTGAAGCTTTCTTT.